The 14 T cell receptor beta chains below all came from one sample that was sequenced in a study of spatial heterogeneity in lung cancer. Stated time point: sample taken at primary tumor resection. TCRdb reprocessed the 5' RACE reads via MiXCR and lists one record per CDR3 protein. The sample consists of about 13,000 distinct CDR3 sequences, 3% to 4.5% of them appearing once. Their antigens are not known. Study observations and caveats: For expanded intratumoral alpha and beta TCRs, counts tracked tumor mutation counts.

This specimen consisted of lung tumor tissue, obtained at surgery. Receptors were obtained from a male donor with early-stage non-small cell lung cancer.

The chain has TRBV25-1 and TRBJ1-2, with D possibly TRBD1 on 6 matching bases. CDR3 length: 15 residues. The germline V gene has CDR1 MGHDK and CDR2 SYGVNS. V shed 4 bases and J shed 4 bases, with 16 bases lying between them. CDR3 region: CASSAEGTRGYGYTF. Here the CDR3 DNA reads TGTGCCAGCAGTGCCGAAGGGACACGGGGCTATGGCTACACCTTC.

The sample holds many counts of this clonotype. The chain recombines TRBV10-3 with TRBJ2-3; D tentatively reads TRBD1 or TRBD2 (5 bases each). Germline CDR1 is ENHRY and CDR2 is SYGVKD. This CDR3 spans 15 amino acids. Deletions cut 5 bases from V and 3 bases from J, with 15 bases between. The DNA for the CDR3 is TGTGCCATCAGTAGGAGGCAGGGCGGGACAGATACGCAGTATTTT. The encoded protein is CAISRRQGGTDTQYF.

This clonotype was recorded at least ten times. The chain links TRBV7-2 to TRBJ1-5; TRBD1 matches 9 bases. V lost 5 bases to trimming and J lost 5 bases; unmatched junction nucleotides: 4. CDR3 length: 14 residues. Germline-derived CDR1 and CDR2 are SGHTA and FQGNSA. As DNA, the CDR3 is TGTGCCAGCAGCCAAAACAGGGGGCATCAGCCCCAGCATTTT. It encodes CASSQNRGHQPQHF.

This clonotype ranks as medium-sized. The rearrangement uses TRBV9 and TRBJ1-1; D is perhaps TRBD1 (5 bases). The V end lost 5 bases, the J end lost 6 bases, and 14 bases lay between the germline ends. CDR3 length: 13 amino acids. Germline CDR1 reads SGDLS; CDR2 reads YYNGEE. The CDR3 nucleotides are TGTGCCAGCAGTCGCCAGGGCAGTGCTGAAGCTTTCTTT. Residues: CASSRQGSAEAFF. Drawing the rest from reference TRBV9 and TRBJ1-1, the complete variable domain is DSGVTQTPKHLITATGQRVTLRCSPRSGDLSVYWYQQSLDQGLQFLIQYYNGEERAKGNILERFSAQQFPDLHSELNLSSLELGDSALYFCASSRQGSAEAFFGQGTRLTVV.

As regards this clonotype: A clone one base away is much larger, so this may be a read error. The chain carries TRBV20-1 and TRBJ2-7; the D is unclear. CDR1 DFQATT and CDR2 SNEGSKA come from the germline V gene (reference sequence). The CDR3 is made up of 13 amino acids. CDR3 in amino acids: CSARRDVGYEQNF. In DNA form, the CDR3 reads TGCAGTGCTAGACGTGATGTTGGATACGAGCAGAACTTC.

Ten or more counts support this clonotype. The chain has TRBV30 and TRBJ2-5, with 7 bases identical to TRBD1. The V and J ends lost 0 bases and 0 bases, in that order; junction bases with no gene match: 7. The CDR3 is 16 residues long. Germline V gives CDR1 GTSNPN, CDR2 SVGIG (reference sequence). The DNA of the CDR3 is TGTGCCTGGAGTGTACGGGACAGACGTTACCAAGAGACCCAGTACTTC. It encodes CAWSVRDRRYQETQYF.

Many counts were recorded for this clonotype. The CDR3 loop is CASSVGYGPNEKLFF. DNA for the CDR3: TGTGCCAGCAGCGTAGGATACGGACCTAATGAAAAACTGTTTTTT. The V call is TRBV9, the J call TRBJ1-4, with D uncertain. The CDR3 sequence is 15 residues long. V dropped 0 bases and J dropped 3 bases, with 9 bases sitting between them. Germline CDR1 is SGDLS and CDR2 is YYNGEE.

This clonotype was seen ten or more times. The chain couples TRBV29-1 to TRBJ2-6; possibly TRBD1 for D (6 bases). CDR1 SQVTM and CDR2 ANQGSEA come from the germline V gene. The V end lost 1 base, the J end lost 4 bases, and 14 bases lay between the germline ends. This CDR3 has 16 residues. The CDR3 DNA follows: TGCAGCGTTGAAGGTACAGGGTCTCGAGGGGCCAACGTCCTGACTTTC. The encoded protein is CSVEGTGSRGANVLTF.

The chain joins TRBV5-5 to TRBJ1-5; D call uncertain. Germline V gene lookup returns CDR1 SGHKS and CDR2 YYEKEE (reference sequence). This CDR3 has 15 residues. Trimming removed 5 bases at V and 1 base at J, with 13 bases between. Here the CDR3 reads CASSRTPFSNQPQHF. The DNA for the CDR3 is TGTGCCAGCAGTCGAACACCTTTCAGCAATCAGCCCCAGCATTTT.

At least ten counts were recorded for this clonotype. In nucleotides, the CDR3 is TGTGCCACCAGTGATCTGGACAGCTACGAGCAGTACTTC. Its protein product is CATSDLDSYEQYF. The V call is TRBV24-1, the J call TRBJ2-7; tentative D call: TRBD1 (6 bases). The CDR3 extends over 13 amino acids. Germline V lookup: CDR1 KGHDR, CDR2 SFDVKD. With 3 bases removed from V and 3 bases from J, the gap between germline ends came to 8 bases.

This clonotype was counted ten times or more. The rearrangement links TRBV20-1 to TRBJ2-1, with D perhaps TRBD2 (5 bases). V shed 6 bases and J shed 3 bases, with 12 bases lying between them. The germline gives CDR1 DFQATT, CDR2 SNEGSKA (reference sequence). This CDR3 contains 13 residues. CDR3 sequence (DNA): TGCAGTGCCGTCGGGATTAACTACAATGAGCAGTTCTTC. This codes for CSAVGINYNEQFF.

V gene TRBV2 combines with J gene TRBJ1-2, with D unresolved. Germline V gene sequence: CDR1 SNHLY, CDR2 FYNNEI. This CDR3 is built from 15 residues. V was cut by 7 bases and J by 0 bases, with 15 bases left in between. DNA of the CDR3: TGTGCCAGCACCCTGACCTTTAACTCTAACTATGGCTACACCTTC. The encoded protein is CASTLTFNSNYGYTF.

In this sample, this clonotype turned up many times. The chain has TRBV5-6 and TRBJ2-5; maybe TRBD2 (6 bases). Germline CDR1 and CDR2: SGHDT and YYEEEE. V was shortened by 4 bases and J by 1 base, with 23 bases between the two germline ends. This CDR3 is 18 amino acids long. Here the CDR3 DNA reads TGTGCCAGCAGCGCCGTAGTTTTTCGGGTCGGGAGCCAAGAGACCCAGTACTTC. Translated, it gives CASSAVVFRVGSQETQYF.

This clonotype appeared many times. The V call is TRBV20-1, the J call TRBJ2-3; 7 positions match TRBD1. Germline CDR1 and CDR2: DFQATT and SNEGSKA (reference sequence). V was clipped by 6 bases and J by 0 bases; unmatched bases: 9. This CDR3 comprises 15 residues. CDR3 in amino acids: CSAPGDSRSTDTQYF. As DNA, the CDR3 is TGCAGTGCACCTGGGGACAGTCGGAGCACAGATACGCAGTATTTT.